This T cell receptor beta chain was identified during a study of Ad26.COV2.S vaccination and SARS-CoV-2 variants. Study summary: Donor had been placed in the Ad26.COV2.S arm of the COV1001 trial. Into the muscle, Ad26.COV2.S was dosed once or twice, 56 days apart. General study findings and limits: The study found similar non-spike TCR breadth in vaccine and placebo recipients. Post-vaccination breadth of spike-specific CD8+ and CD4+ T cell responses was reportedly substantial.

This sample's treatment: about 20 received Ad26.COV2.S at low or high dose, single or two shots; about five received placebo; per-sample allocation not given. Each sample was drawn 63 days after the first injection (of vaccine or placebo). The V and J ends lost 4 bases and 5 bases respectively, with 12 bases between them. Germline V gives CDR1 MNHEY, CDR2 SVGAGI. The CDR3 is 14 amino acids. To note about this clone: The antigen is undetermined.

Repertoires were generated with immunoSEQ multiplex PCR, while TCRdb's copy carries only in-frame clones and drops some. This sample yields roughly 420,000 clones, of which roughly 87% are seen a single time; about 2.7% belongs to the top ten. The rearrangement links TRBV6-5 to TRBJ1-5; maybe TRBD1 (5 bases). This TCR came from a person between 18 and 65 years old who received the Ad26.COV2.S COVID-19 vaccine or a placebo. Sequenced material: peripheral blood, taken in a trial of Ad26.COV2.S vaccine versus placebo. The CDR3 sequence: CASSSVSGDQPQHF. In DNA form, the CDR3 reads TGTGCCAGCAGTTCTGTTTCGGGGGATCAGCCCCAGCATTTT.